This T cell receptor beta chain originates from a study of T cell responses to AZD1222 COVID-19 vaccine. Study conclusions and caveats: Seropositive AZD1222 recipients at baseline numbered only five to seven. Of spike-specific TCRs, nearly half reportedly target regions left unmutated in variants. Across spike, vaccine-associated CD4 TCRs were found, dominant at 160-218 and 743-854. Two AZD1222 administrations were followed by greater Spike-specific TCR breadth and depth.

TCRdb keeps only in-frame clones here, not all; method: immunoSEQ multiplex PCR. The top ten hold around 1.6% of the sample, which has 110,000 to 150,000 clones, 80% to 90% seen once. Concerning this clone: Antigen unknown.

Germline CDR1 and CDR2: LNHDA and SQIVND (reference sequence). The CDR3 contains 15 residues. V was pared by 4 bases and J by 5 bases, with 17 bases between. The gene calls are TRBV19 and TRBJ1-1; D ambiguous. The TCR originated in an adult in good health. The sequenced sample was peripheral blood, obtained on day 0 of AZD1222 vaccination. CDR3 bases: TGTGCCAGTAGTACTAATCCCCCCAGCGCAACTGAAGCTTTCTTT. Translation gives CASSTNPPSATEAFF.